A few counts support the clone carrying this T cell receptor (beta chain). Its antigen is unknown. This sample is drawn from a study of STAT3 mutations in large granular lymphocyte leukemia. Study results and caveats: Treatment regimens differed across patients between samplings. In about 30% of the 18 patients, new TCR clonotypes emerged after therapy. Every T-cell large granular lymphocyte leukemia patient had at least one immunodominant TCR beta clonotype.

TCRbeta libraries averaged roughly 40,000 productive templates per sample. Sequencing used immunoSEQ multiplex PCR; TCRdb keeps in-frame clones, though not all of them. The profile covers 30,000 to 35,000 clones, with around three quarters appearing a single time and about 30% taken by the ten largest. V trimming: 6 bases; J trimming: 1 base; junction bases outside the gene matches: 1. This CDR3 region has 14 residues. Germline V gene sequence: CDR1 LNHDA, CDR2 SQIVND (reference sequence). Material for sequencing was peripheral blood mononuclear cells. The gene calls are TRBV19 and TRBJ1-1; 11 positions match TRBD1. This sequence was found in a woman aged 45 to 65 with T-cell large granular lymphocyte leukemia. Some clones in this sample may be carry-over from other donors' samples. CDR3 coding DNA: TGTGCCAGTAGCGGGACAGGGGGGAACACTGAAGCTTTCTTT. It yields the protein CASSGTGGNTEAFF.